This T cell receptor beta chain was captured by sequencing in a study of T cells in Graves' hyperthyroidism and ophthalmopathy. Amplified regions were TCR beta CDR3 sequences from RNA transcripts. With the HTBI primer set, the TCR CDR3 went through a first round of RT-PCR. TCRdb reprocessed the multiplex PCR reads with MiXCR, giving one entry per CDR3 protein. The table includes 750,000 to 900,000 distinct CDR3 sequences, about 38% detected once. Stability of Graves' hyperthyroidism was defined as absent ophthalmopathy progression within 18 months. Each patient was aged 18 to 65 and had newly diagnosed hyperthyroidism of under 2 months' duration. Exclusion of a patient resulted from uncontrolled infection, other autoimmune disease, pregnancy or lactation. Diagnosis relied on clinical symptoms, serum thyroxine and TRAb, thyroid ultrasound and orbital computed tomography. The CDR3 loop spans 12 amino acids. V lost 3 bases and J 8 bases, leaving 8 bases between the germline ends. Germline assignment: CDR1 KGHSH and CDR2 LQKENI.

Sequenced: blood. This receptor was obtained from a man between 18 and 35 years old with Graves' hyperthyroidism. V gene TRBV18 combines with J gene TRBJ1-3; D is unclear. CDR3 residues: CASSPVFDTIYF. For the CDR3, the DNA is TGTGCCAGCTCACCGGTGTTCGACACCATATATTTT. The full variable domain, rest sourced from reference TRBV18 and TRBJ1-3, is NAGVMQNPRHLVRRRGQEARLRCSPMKGHSHVYWYRQLPEEGLKFMVYLQKENIIDESGMPKERFSAEFPKEGPSILRIQQVVRGDSAAYFCASSPVFDTIYFGEGSWLTVV.